These 26 T cell receptor beta chains were all obtained from the same sample, sequenced in a study of vaccination effects on CD4 cells after COVID-19. Data came from immunoSEQ multiplex PCR; TCRdb stores just in-frame clones and leaves some out. The sample has about 35,000 clones; approximately 71% are singletons. These receptors are not linked to any known antigen. Culturing for about 9 days preceded CD4+ T cell isolation. The starting material was CD4+ T cells from PBMCs cultured without peptide, obtained before COVID-19 vaccination. The receptors derive from a human donor who received a COVID-19 vaccine.

The CDR3 DNA is TGCAGTGCTAGTGTCGGGGGAGGATACAATGAGCAGTTCTTC. This sequence encodes CSASVGGGYNEQFF. This rearrangement joins TRBV20-1 to TRBJ2-1; tentative D call: TRBD2 (6 bases). In germline, CDR1 is DFQATT, CDR2 SNEGSKA (reference sequence). V was cut by 3 bases and J by 4 bases, with 13 bases left in between. The CDR3 runs to 14 residues.

The sample holds one count of this clone. The rearrangement joins TRBV5-1 to TRBJ2-1; tentative D call: TRBD2 (5 bases). Germline CDR1 is SGHRS and CDR2 is YFSETQ. V shed 1 base and J shed 5 bases, with 10 bases lying between them. CDR3 length equals 14 residues. CDR3 residues: CASSLLPSNNEQFF. CDR3 nucleotide sequence: TGCGCCAGCAGCTTGTTACCTAGCAACAATGAGCAGTTCTTC.

The chain's CDR3 is CASSTTGNSNQPQHF. Written as DNA, the CDR3 is TGTGCCAGTAGCACAACAGGGAATAGCAATCAGCCCCAGCATTTT. The chain has TRBV19 and TRBJ1-5, with D perhaps TRBD1 (6 bases). Trimming pared 6 bases from V and 0 bases from J, leaving 12 bases between. The CDR3 consists of 15 residues. CDR1 and CDR2 (germline): LNHDA, SQIVND (reference sequence).

In this sample, this clone turned up a few times. The chain employs TRBV9 and TRBJ2-5, with no clear D. This CDR3 has 14 residues. V gave up 0 bases and J gave up 5 bases, with 11 bases separating them. Germline values: CDR1 SGDLS, CDR2 YYNGEE. This CDR3 reads CASSVGTLRETQYF. DNA of the CDR3: TGTGCCAGCAGCGTAGGAACCCTTAGGGAGACCCAGTACTTC.

This clone has more than one count but fewer than ten. J is TRBJ1-5 and V is TRBV10-1; possibly TRBD1 for D (5 bases). CDR1 and CDR2 from the germline V gene are WNHNN and SYGVQD (reference sequence). The CDR3 runs to 16 residues. The germline V and J ends were trimmed by 0 bases and 3 bases, with 12 bases remaining between them. The CDR3 bases are TGCGCCAGCAGTGAGTCGGGGCTAACAAACAATCAGCCCCAGCATTTT. This sequence encodes CASSESGLTNNQPQHF.

This chain uses TRBV2 with TRBJ2-7; TRBD2 might be the D (5 bases). V lost 8 bases and J lost 2, with 13 bases in between. CDR1 SNHLY and CDR2 FYNNEI come from the germline V gene. CDR3 length: 13 residues. CDR3 residues: CASSLGRTYEQYF. CDR3 coding DNA: TGTGCCAGCTCACTAGGGAGAACCTACGAGCAGTACTTC.

V gene TRBV11-2 combines with J gene TRBJ2-3; D call uncertain. Trimming stripped 2 bases from V and 5 bases from J, with 5 bases between. The length of the CDR3 is 12 residues. Per the germline V gene, CDR1 is SGHAT and CDR2 is FQNNGV. CDR3 protein: CASSLSGDTQYF. Written as DNA, the CDR3 is TGTGCCAGCAGCTTAAGTGGAGATACGCAGTATTTT.

V and J are TRBV21-1 and TRBJ2-4; the DNA was not used to check the table's D call, TRBD1. TRBV21-1 is recorded as a pseudogene. The CDR3 length is 19 residues. CDR3 nucleotide sequence: TGTGCCAGCAGCAAAGCTCCGGGACAGGGGCCTTCGGCCAAAAACATTCAGTACTTC. Amino acid sequence: CASSKAPGQGPSAKNIQYF.

The chain uses TRBV15 and TRBJ2-2, with 8 bases fitting TRBD2. This CDR3 region has 15 residues. Germline V gene lookup returns CDR1 LNHNV and CDR2 YYDKDF (reference sequence). V dropped 6 bases and J dropped 5; count of bases not matched to a gene: 8. CDR3 nucleotide sequence: TGTGCCACCAGGCGGGGGGCTAGCAGGACCGGGGAGCTGTTTTTT. This codes for CATRRGASRTGELFF.

This clone counts as medium-sized. The V call is TRBV19, the J call TRBJ2-7, with 7 positions matching TRBD1. CDR1 and CDR2 (germline): LNHDA, SQIVND (reference sequence). Trimming removed 7 bases from V and 4 bases from J; junction bases left unmatched: 4. CDR3 length equals 12 residues. The CDR3 region has the DNA TGTGCCAGTATGGGACAGCTATACGAGCAGTACTTC. It codes for CASMGQLYEQYF. Looking up the rest from reference TRBV19 and TRBJ2-7 gives the full variable domain: DGGITQSPKYLFRKEGQNVTLSCEQNLNHDAMYWYRQDPGQGLRLIYYSQIVNDFQKGDIAEGYSVSREKKESFPLTVTSAQKNPTAFYLCASMGQLYEQYFGPGTRLTVT.

The chain is built from TRBV6-5 and TRBJ1-2; D uncertain. The CDR3 length is 14 residues. Germline CDR1 reads MNHEY; CDR2 reads SVGAGI. Trimming left V 6 bases short and J 4 bases short, with 15 bases between. CDR3 nucleotide sequence: TGTGCCAGCAGCCGCGCCGGGATTAGCTATGGCTACACCTTC. This sequence encodes CASSRAGISYGYTF.

The chain employs TRBV19 and TRBJ2-1, with D perhaps TRBD2 (6 bases). Trimming took 9 bases from V and 0 from J, leaving 24 bases between them. There are 18 residues in the CDR3. Germline V lookup: CDR1 LNHDA, CDR2 SQIVND (reference sequence). The CDR3 spells CASQRRGETLSSYNEQFF. The CDR3 region has the DNA TGTGCCAGCCAAAGGCGGGGTGAGACGCTCTCCTCCTACAATGAGCAGTTCTTC.

This clone was counted once. This chain uses TRBV5-1 with TRBJ1-2; TRBD1 is a possible D gene (6 bases). Trimming cost V 4 bases and J 2 bases, with 12 bases left between them. The CDR3 loop spans 14 amino acids. Germline lookup yields CDR1 SGHRS and CDR2 YFSETQ. CDR3 protein: CASSGTGQNYGYTF. The CDR3 nucleotides are TGCGCCAGCAGCGGGACCGGACAGAACTATGGCTACACCTTC.

The gene calls are TRBV21-1 and TRBJ1-2; TRBD1 was called by the table and not checked on the DNA. TRBV21-1 is shown as a pseudogene. The CDR3 contains 12 residues. The CDR3 here is CASSAPTRGYTF. The CDR3 nucleotides read TGTGCCAGCAGCGCACCAACCAGGGGCTACACCTTC.

The V gene is TRBV20-1, the J gene TRBJ1-1; D is uncertain. CDR1 DFQATT and CDR2 SNEGSKA come from the germline V gene (reference sequence). The CDR3 has 11 amino acids. The germline V and J ends were trimmed by 3 bases and 8 bases, with 10 bases remaining between them. The CDR3 DNA follows: TGCAGTGCTAGTCCCGTACGAGAAGCTTTCTTT. Residues: CSASPVREAFF.

The gene calls are TRBV5-1 and TRBJ2-5; 10 nucleotides match TRBD2. Germline CDR1 is SGHRS and CDR2 is YFSETQ. V dropped 2 bases and J dropped 0; count of bases not matched to a gene: 4. The CDR3 loop spans 16 amino acids. The CDR3, as DNA: TGCGCCAGCAGCTTCTTAGCGGGGGGACACCAAGAGACCCAGTACTTC. Translated, it gives CASSFLAGGHQETQYF.

The V gene is TRBV12-3 or TRBV12-4, the J gene TRBJ1-3; D ambiguous. The CDR3 consists of 12 residues. Between the trimmed V and J ends, which lost 5 bases and 4 bases, there was a span of 6 bases. In DNA, the CDR3 is TGTGCCAGCAGTCTCCAAGGAAACACCATATATTTT. Translating it yields CASSLQGNTIYF.

The V call is TRBV18, the J call TRBJ1-3; D is possibly TRBD1 (6 bases). Germline-derived CDR1 and CDR2 are KGHSH and LQKENI. The germline V and J ends were trimmed by 5 bases and 0 bases, with 14 bases remaining between them. The CDR3 length is 16 residues. The CDR3 DNA reads TGTGCCAGCTCAGTTTCACAGGGCAGCTCTGGAAACACCATATATTTT. Translated, it gives CASSVSQGSSGNTIYF.

The rearrangement uses TRBV9 and TRBJ2-3, with D maybe TRBD1 (6 bases). Trimming took off 0 bases at V and 3 bases at J, with 8 bases between the two ends. This CDR3 region has 14 residues. Looked up from germline, CDR1 is SGDLS and CDR2 is YYNGEE. The CDR3 bases are TGTGCCAGCAGCGTAGGTAGGGGGACAGATACGCAGTATTTT. Encoded protein: CASSVGRGTDTQYF. The variable domain in full, with the rest retrieved from reference TRBV9 and TRBJ2-3, is DSGVTQTPKHLITATGQRVTLRCSPRSGDLSVYWYQQSLDQGLQFLIQYYNGEERAKGNILERFSAQQFPDLHSELNLSSLELGDSALYFCASSVGRGTDTQYFGPGTRLTVL.

The J gene is TRBJ1-2, the V gene TRBV7-9; unclear D gene. The CDR3 extends over 14 amino acids. Per germline, CDR1 SEHNR and CDR2 FQNEAQ (reference sequence). Trimming stripped 1 base from V and 4 bases from J, with 10 bases between. CDR3 sequence: CASSLGGFGYGYTF. The CDR3 DNA follows: TGTGCCAGCAGCTTAGGCGGGTTTGGCTATGGCTACACCTTC.

The chain uses TRBV5-1 and TRBJ2-1; D unresolved. Trimming shortened V by 2 bases and J by 0 bases, and 12 bases separated the two germline ends. Germline V lookup: CDR1 SGHRS, CDR2 YFSETQ. The CDR3 spans 16 residues. DNA for the CDR3: TGCGCCAGCAGCTTTGTGGCGCCCAGCTCCTACAATGAGCAGTTCTTC. Translating it yields CASSFVAPSSYNEQFF.

The chain uses TRBV27 and TRBJ2-5, with D hard to call. The V end was cut by 6 bases, the J end by 7 bases, with 18 bases between. This CDR3 has 14 residues. The germline gives CDR1 MNHEY, CDR2 SMNVEV (reference sequence). CDR3 bases: TGTGCCAGCAGCCCTCTACTTGGGGTGGGGACCCAGTACTTC. Protein sequence: CASSPLLGVGTQYF.

DNA of the CDR3: TGTGCCAGCAGCCCTCGGGACAGGGGGTTTCCCCGTGAAGCTTTCTTT. Translating gives CASSPRDRGFPREAFF. The chain has TRBV3-1 (or the pseudogene TRBV3-2) and TRBJ1-1, with 11 bases that match TRBD1. V lost 4 bases to trimming and J lost 7 bases; unmatched junction nucleotides: 11. Per germline, CDR1 LGHDT and CDR2 YNNKEL (reference sequence). The CDR3 has 16 residues.

The genes are TRBV6-1 and TRBJ1-5; D is perhaps TRBD1 (6 bases). Germline CDR1 is MNHNS and CDR2 is SASEGT. V was clipped by 3 bases and J by 4 bases, with 13 bases between them. CDR3 length: 15 residues. CDR3 protein: CASSDGGPGNQPQHF. As DNA, the CDR3 is TGTGCCAGCAGTGATGGGGGGCCAGGGAATCAGCCCCAGCATTTT.

This rearrangement joins TRBV5-1 to TRBJ1-1, with TRBD1 as a possible D gene (5 bases). The V and J ends lost 1 base and 0 bases respectively, with 10 bases between them. This CDR3 spans 15 amino acids. Germline V gene data show CDR1 as SGHRS and CDR2 as YFSETQ. The CDR3 is CASSLTWGLNTEAFF. Written as DNA, the CDR3 is TGCGCCAGCAGCTTGACTTGGGGCTTGAACACTGAAGCTTTCTTT.

The V call is TRBV3-1 (or the pseudogene TRBV3-2), the J call TRBJ1-2; D remains ambiguous. Trimming shortened V by 2 bases and J by 2 bases, and 9 bases separated the two germline ends. The CDR3 loop spans 14 amino acids. Germline V gene sequence: CDR1 LGHDT, CDR2 YNNKEL (reference sequence). The CDR3 sequence: CASSQLGQNYGYTF. In DNA form, the CDR3 reads TGTGCCAGCAGCCAACTAGGGCAGAACTATGGCTACACCTTC.